What follows are 29 T cell receptor beta chains derived from one specimen sequenced in a study of CD8 T cells in ankylosing spondylitis. Study conclusions and caveats: Roughly 8 highly homologous variants formed a TCR beta motif that appeared characteristic of ankylosing spondylitis blood.

These TCRs are of unknown antigen specificity. TCRdb reprocessed the 5' RACE reads with MiXCR, giving one entry per CDR3 protein. The sample has around 490,000 distinct CDR3 sequences; about 5.4% are singletons. Sequencing used blood, either unsorted or a sorted T cell fraction (not recorded which). The receptors derive from a male donor with ankylosing spondylitis.

This clonotype was seen many times. The chain has TRBV20-1 and TRBJ2-3; 11 bases align to TRBD2. This CDR3 comprises 17 residues. V lost 1 base to trimming and J lost 5 bases; unmatched junction nucleotides: 11. CDR1 and CDR2 from the germline V gene are DFQATT and SNEGSKA (reference sequence). CDR3 coding DNA: TGCAGTGCTAGAGCCAAATTAGCGGGAGGGCCGATAGATACGCAGTATTTT. Its protein is CSARAKLAGGPIDTQYF.

J is TRBJ2-5 and V is TRBV11-2, with TRBD2 matching 9 bases. V lost 5 bases and J lost 5; bases outside the gene matches: 6. Germline CDR1 and CDR2: SGHAT and FQNNGV. The CDR3 consists of 14 residues. CDR3 in amino acids: CASSRGGARETQYF. The DNA for the CDR3 is TGTGCCAGCAGCCGCGGGGGGGCTAGGGAGACCCAGTACTTC.

In its sample, this clonotype was seen many times. The chain links TRBV24-1 to TRBJ2-3; 8 bases align to TRBD1. CDR1 KGHDR and CDR2 SFDVKD come from the germline V gene. The CDR3 covers 14 residues. The V and J ends lost 4 bases and 3 bases, in that order; junction bases with no gene match: 2. CDR3 in amino acids: CATSDGQGTDTQYF. The CDR3 nucleotides read TGTGCCACCAGTGACGGACAGGGAACAGATACGCAGTATTTT.

This clonotype was counted many times. The chain employs TRBV5-1 and TRBJ2-3; possibly TRBD1 for D (6 bases). Between the trimmed V and J ends, which lost 7 bases and 6 bases, there was a span of 21 bases. Germline V gene lookup returns CDR1 SGHRS and CDR2 YFSETQ. This CDR3 comprises 15 residues. CDR3 nucleotide sequence: TGCGCCAGCGCCGCAAACAGGGCTGGGTACGATACGCAGTATTTT. Its translation: CASAANRAGYDTQYF.

This clonotype occurred many times. In DNA, the CDR3 is TGTGCCAGCAGTCCCAGGGTAGGGCAGCCCCAGCATTTT. Protein sequence: CASSPRVGQPQHF. The V call is TRBV12-3 or TRBV12-4, the J call TRBJ1-5; maybe TRBD1 (5 bases). Trimming stripped 5 bases from V and 7 bases from J, with 12 bases between. The CDR3 extends over 13 amino acids.

This clonotype was picked up many times. The rearrangement uses TRBV6-2 or TRBV6-3 and TRBJ2-1, with unresolved D. The germline V gene encodes CDR1 MNHEY and CDR2 SVGEGT. With 5 bases removed from V and 0 bases from J, the gap between germline ends came to 11 bases. This CDR3 has 15 amino acids. The CDR3 nucleotides read TGTGCCAGCAGTCGGTACCCGAGCTCCTACAATGAGCAGTTCTTC. Its translation: CASSRYPSSYNEQFF.

This clonotype occurred many times. CDR3 nucleotide sequence: TGCAGTGCTAGACCCCCGGGAGGGAACTATGGCTACACCTTC. It translates to CSARPPGGNYGYTF. The chain combines TRBV20-1 with TRBJ1-2; D is unclear. The germline gives CDR1 DFQATT, CDR2 SNEGSKA (reference sequence). CDR3 length: 14 amino acids. The V end lost 2 bases, the J end lost 2 bases, and 12 bases lay between the germline ends.

There are a few counts of this clonotype. The chain joins TRBV5-1 to TRBJ2-3, with 9 nucleotides matching TRBD1. The CDR3 totals 14 residues. CDR1 is SGHRS, CDR2 YFSETQ, per germline. V gave up 7 bases and J gave up 2 bases; unmatched junction bases: 5. The CDR3 DNA follows: TGCGCCAGCTCGGGACAGGGCGACACAGATACGCAGTATTTT. Protein sequence: CASSGQGDTDTQYF.

This clonotype has a single count. One junction end disagrees with the germline gene, perhaps due to a read error. The chain carries TRBV2 and TRBJ2-1; TRBD1 is a possible D gene (10 bases). Per the germline V gene, CDR1 is SNHLY and CDR2 is FYNNEI. The CDR3 consists of 15 residues. In DNA, the CDR3 is TGTACTATCTTGCGGGGGGGACAGGGGAACAATGACCAGTTCTTC. It is translated as CTILRGGQGNNDQFF.

This clonotype was seen repeatedly, ten times or more. The chain links TRBV20-1 to TRBJ2-5, with 7 bases lining up with TRBD2. The CDR3 loop spans 15 amino acids. Losses at the gene ends were 3 bases for V and 3 bases for J; bases not matched to a gene: 10. Germline CDR1 and CDR2: DFQATT and SNEGSKA (reference sequence). The CDR3 nucleotides are TGCAGTGCTAGTCGTCCTAGCGGAGCAGAAGAGACCCAGTACTTC. Translation: CSASRPSGAEETQYF.

This clonotype occurred many times. The chain's CDR3 is CAISDTGLVSYEQYF. The CDR3 DNA reads as TGTGCCATCAGTGACACGGGACTAGTTTCCTACGAGCAGTACTTC. J is TRBJ2-7 and V is TRBV10-3; TRBD2 aligns across 8 bases. With V trimmed by 3 bases and J by 1 base, 5 bases remained unmatched. Germline loops: CDR1 ENHRY, CDR2 SYGVKD. The CDR3 contains 15 residues.

This clonotype was seen ten or more times. V gene TRBV28 combines with J gene TRBJ2-2; possible D gene TRBD2, 6 bases. The CDR3 is 18 residues long. Trimming took off 3 bases at V and 6 bases at J, with 23 bases between the two ends. Per the germline V gene, CDR1 is MDHEN and CDR2 is SYDVKM. The DNA of the CDR3 is TGTGCCAGCAGTTTTCATGGGCGGGACTCCTTGAGGGCCGGGGAGCTGTTTTTT. Amino acid sequence: CASSFHGRDSLRAGELFF.

This clonotype was seen ten or more times. The chain employs TRBV6-2 or TRBV6-3 and TRBJ2-1; TRBD2 might be the D (5 bases). Deletions cut 8 bases from V and 1 base from J, with 12 bases between. The CDR3 covers 14 residues. Germline V CDR1 and CDR2: MNHEY, SVGEGT. The CDR3 sequence: CASGWRSSYNEQFF. CDR3 nucleotide sequence: TGTGCCAGCGGGTGGAGGTCTTCCTACAATGAGCAGTTCTTC.

This clonotype was counted at least ten times. This chain connects TRBV20-1 to TRBJ1-3, with unresolved D. V lost 7 bases, J lost 0 bases, and 13 bases lay in between. Germline values: CDR1 DFQATT, CDR2 SNEGSKA (reference sequence). The CDR3 contains 14 residues. CDR3 nucleotides: TGCAGTGTACTACGACCCTTCTCTGGAAACACCATATATTTT. Its translation: CSVLRPFSGNTIYF.

This clonotype was observed at least ten times. The chain couples TRBV5-1 to TRBJ2-2; 8 positions agree with TRBD1. Trimming at V came to 7 bases and at J to 5 bases, leaving 10 bases not matched to a gene. CDR3 size: 15 residues. Germline CDR1 and CDR2: SGHRS and YFSETQ. CDR3 region: CASGRGQGRTGELFF. CDR3 in DNA: TGCGCCAGCGGCCGCGGACAGGGAAGGACCGGGGAGCTGTTTTTT.

In its sample, this clonotype was seen many times. V gene TRBV2 combines with J gene TRBJ1-4; D call uncertain. From germline, CDR1 is SNHLY and CDR2 FYNNEI. The V gene lost 7 bases and the J gene lost 5 bases, with 14 bases spanning the gap. The CDR3 has 14 amino acids. The CDR3 coding sequence is TGTGCCAGCACGCCGGCCAGGCGGAATGAAAAACTGTTTTTT. The encoded protein is CASTPARRNEKLFF.

This clonotype was counted at least ten times. The chain recombines TRBV5-1 with TRBJ1-1, with no clear D. CDR1 is SGHRS, CDR2 YFSETQ, per germline. CDR3 size: 13 residues. V was pared by 4 bases and J by 1 base, with 8 bases between. Here the CDR3 reads CASSVNQNTEAFF. CDR3 in DNA: TGCGCCAGCAGCGTGAATCAGAACACTGAAGCTTTCTTT.

Ten or more counts support this clonotype. This chain connects TRBV5-1 to TRBJ2-7; D unresolved. The V end was cut by 1 base, the J end by 0 bases, with 8 bases between. This CDR3 has 14 residues. From germline, CDR1 is SGHRS and CDR2 YFSETQ. The CDR3 sequence: CASSLLGHSYEQYF. In DNA form, the CDR3 reads TGCGCCAGCAGCTTGTTAGGGCACTCCTACGAGCAGTACTTC. Looking up the rest from reference TRBV5-1 and TRBJ2-7 gives the full variable domain: KAGVTQTPRYLIKTRGQQVTLSCSPISGHRSVSWYQQTPGQGLQFLFEYFSETQRNKGNFPGRFSGRQFSNSRSEMNVSTLELGDSALYLCASSLLGHSYEQYFGPGTRLTVT.

J is TRBJ1-2 and V is TRBV12-3 or TRBV12-4, with unresolved D. The CDR3 is made up of 12 amino acids. V shed 2 bases and J shed 7 bases, with 8 bases lying between them. The CDR3 DNA sequence: TGTGCCAGCAGTTTATCCGTGGGTGGCTACACCTTC. Translating gives CASSLSVGGYTF.

This clonotype was counted ten times or more. An end of the junction does not agree with germline; a read error may underlie this. CDR3 DNA sequence: TGTGCCAGCAGTTTCGACAGGGGAACCTACGAGCAGTACTTC. Protein sequence: CASSFDRGTYEQYF. This rearrangement joins TRBV5-1 to TRBJ2-7; 8 bases align to TRBD1. Germline CDR1 SGHRS, CDR2 YFSETQ. The CDR3 is 14 amino acids.

The sample holds a few counts of this clonotype. This chain joins TRBV7-8 and TRBJ2-7, with a weak D call TRBD2 (5 bases). Germline V gene lookup returns CDR1 SGHVS and CDR2 FQNEAQ. The CDR3 has 15 amino acids. The V end was cut by 5 bases, the J end by 9 bases, with 23 bases between. Here the CDR3 DNA reads TGTGCCAGCAGCCCGACGAGCGGCGGCCGTAGTTCGCAGTACTTC. This gives the protein CASSPTSGGRSSQYF.

This clonotype came up many times. The genes are TRBV6-2 or TRBV6-3 and TRBJ2-7; no clear D gene. Between the trimmed V and J ends, which lost 6 bases and 4 bases, there was a span of 7 bases. The CDR3 runs 11 residues. Germline V CDR1 and CDR2: MNHEY, SVGEGT. This CDR3 is CASSHYYEQYF. CDR3 sequence (DNA): TGTGCCAGCAGCCACTATTACGAGCAGTACTTC.

This clonotype was seen many times. The chain links TRBV9 to TRBJ2-1; 7 nucleotides align to TRBD2. Germline V lookup: CDR1 SGDLS, CDR2 YYNGEE. This CDR3 has 15 amino acids. With 0 bases clipped from V and 4 bases from J, the junction kept 4 bases outside the gene matches. The CDR3: CASSVAGGGYNEQFF. The CDR3 coding sequence is TGTGCCAGCAGCGTAGCTGGGGGGGGGTACAATGAGCAGTTCTTC.

This chain uses TRBV7-9 with TRBJ2-7, with a possible D match to TRBD1 (5 bases). V was pared by 7 bases and J by 3 bases, with 13 bases between. The CDR3 has 13 residues. Germline CDR1 reads SEHNR; CDR2 reads FQNEAQ (reference sequence). Written as DNA, the CDR3 is TGTGCCAGCAATTCAGGGCCCGGCTACGAGCAGTACTTC. Translation: CASNSGPGYEQYF. The whole variable domain, remainder taken from reference TRBV7-9 and TRBJ2-7, is DTGVSQNPRHKITKRGQNVTFRCDPISEHNRLYWYRQTLGQGPEFLTYFQNEAQLEKSRLLSDRFSAERPKGSFSTLEIQRTEQGDSAMYLCASNSGPGYEQYFGPGTRLTVT.

This chain links TRBV2 with TRBJ2-7; 9 nucleotides agree with TRBD2. V dropped 8 bases and J dropped 0; count of bases not matched to a gene: 8. Germline CDR1 and CDR2: SNHLY and FYNNEI. The CDR3 consists of 15 residues. The CDR3, as DNA: TGTGCCAGCCGCCCTGATAGCGGGAGCTCCTACGAGCAGTACTTC. Its translation is CASRPDSGSSYEQYF.

This clonotype was counted ten times or more. This rearrangement joins TRBV6-5 to TRBJ1-1, with D possibly matching TRBD1 (5 bases). The V gene lost 4 bases and the J gene lost 4 bases, with 16 bases spanning the gap. The CDR3 is 15 residues long. Germline CDR1 MNHEY, CDR2 SVGAGI. The CDR3 sequence is CASSSVGVSGTEAFF. The CDR3 bases are TGTGCCAGCAGTTCCGTAGGGGTAAGTGGCACTGAAGCTTTCTTT.

This chain joins TRBV6-2 or TRBV6-3 and TRBJ2-4; TRBD2 aligns across 7 bases. This CDR3 contains 14 residues. Germline lookup yields CDR1 MNHEY and CDR2 SVGEGT. Losses at the gene ends were 8 bases for V and 8 bases for J; bases not matched to a gene: 12. CDR3 sequence: CASLSLAGRDIQYF. The CDR3 coding sequence is TGTGCCAGCTTATCACTGGCAGGGAGGGACATTCAGTACTTC.

This clonotype was seen repeatedly, ten times or more. This chain joins TRBV20-1 and TRBJ2-3; unclear D gene. The germline V and J ends were trimmed by 1 base and 4 bases, with 9 bases remaining between them. Germline loops: CDR1 DFQATT, CDR2 SNEGSKA (reference sequence). CDR3 size: 13 residues. The DNA of the CDR3 is TGCAGTGCTAGAGTCGGCAGCGCAGATACGCAGTATTTT. This gives the protein CSARVGSADTQYF.

This clonotype has at least ten counts. J is TRBJ2-1 and V is TRBV29-1; possible D gene TRBD2, 6 bases. Germline V gene lookup returns CDR1 SQVTM and CDR2 ANQGSEA. The CDR3 length is 14 residues. V was pared by 4 bases and J by 0 bases, with 10 bases between. The CDR3 loop is CSVGDSSSYNEQFF. The CDR3 nucleotides are TGCAGCGTTGGGGACTCTAGCTCCTACAATGAGCAGTTCTTC.